These 29 T cell receptor beta chains came from one sample sequenced in a study of cytomegalovirus exposure and HLA in healthy donors. With 60 Vbeta and 13 Jbeta primers, the PCR was carried out. Sequencing was performed with immunoSEQ multiplex PCR; in TCRdb, only in-frame clones are kept and a portion is missing. The sample lists around 200,000 clones, around three quarters occurring once. The sequenced sample was PBMCs. These receptor sequences come from a woman aged 25 to 39 in good health and CMV-seropositive.

The chain uses TRBV27 and TRBJ1-2; 7 positions match TRBD1. The J segment lost 7 bases and the V segment lost 4 bases, leaving 12 bases of the junction unmatched. Germline lookup yields CDR1 MNHEY and CDR2 SMNVEV (reference sequence). This CDR3 spans 15 amino acids. CDR3 sequence (DNA): TGTGCCAGCAGTTCGGTTGGGACAGCGGCTGGTGGCTACACCTTC. It codes for CASSSVGTAAGGYTF.

V gene TRBV6-1 combines with J gene TRBJ2-1; 13 bases line up with TRBD2. After removal of 4 bases from V and 2 bases from J, the junction contained 11 bases not matched to a gene. The germline V gene has CDR1 MNHNS and CDR2 SASEGT. There are 19 residues in the CDR3. Here the CDR3 reads CASSALDGTSGIPYNEQFF. In DNA, the CDR3 is TGTGCCAGCAGTGCCCTCGACGGGACTAGCGGGATCCCCTACAATGAGCAGTTCTTC.

The chain carries TRBV27 and TRBJ2-7; 12 positions agree with TRBD2. Trimming cost V 3 bases and J 4 bases; bases outside gene matches: 10. The CDR3 totals 17 residues. Germline CDR1 MNHEY, CDR2 SMNVEV (reference sequence). The DNA for the CDR3 is TGTGCCAGCAGTTTCCGCGGACTAGCGGGATCTAGTTACGAGCAGTACTTC. Translated: CASSFRGLAGSSYEQYF.

The chain employs TRBV6-5 and TRBJ2-3; TRBD2 agrees at 10 bases. Germline V gives CDR1 MNHEY, CDR2 SVGAGI. V trimming: 1 base; J trimming: 6 bases; junction bases outside the gene matches: 7. The CDR3 is 16 amino acids. The CDR3 here is CASSYYRAGGLDTQYF. The CDR3 DNA reads as TGTGCCAGCAGTTACTACAGAGCGGGGGGGCTTGATACGCAGTATTTT.

This clone has a single count. The sample has other DNA sequences that encode this CDR3 too. The CDR3 DNA reads TGTGCCAGCAGCGTAGCTGGAGGCTCCTACAATGAGCAGTTCTTC. Its translation is CASSVAGGSYNEQFF. The chain combines TRBV9 with TRBJ2-1; D might be TRBD2 (5 bases). V gave up 0 bases and J gave up 0 bases, with 7 bases separating them. Germline V gives CDR1 SGDLS, CDR2 YYNGEE. CDR3 length equals 15 residues.

The V call is TRBV11-3, the J call TRBJ1-3, with D possibly matching TRBD1 (6 bases). V was cut by 3 bases and J by 0 bases, with 15 bases left in between. The CDR3 sequence is 17 residues long. Germline V CDR1 and CDR2: SGHNT, YENEEA. The CDR3: CASSLGAAGASGNTIYF. CDR3 nucleotide sequence: TGTGCCAGCAGCTTGGGAGCGGCGGGGGCCTCTGGAAACACCATATATTTT.

J is TRBJ2-2 and V is TRBV19; a possible D gene is TRBD2 (6 bases). The V end lost 7 bases, the J end lost 13 bases, and 28 bases lay between the germline ends. CDR1 and CDR2 (germline): LNHDA, SQIVND (reference sequence). The CDR3 sequence is 16 residues long. The CDR3 nucleotides read TGTGCCAGTACCGCCGGGGGTAAACAGGCCCCTACGGGGCTGTTTTTT. As protein: CASTAGGKQAPTGLFF.

In its sample, this clone was seen once. V is TRBV9 and J is TRBJ2-2, with 8 bases matching TRBD2. CDR1 is SGDLS, CDR2 YYNGEE, per germline. V lost 0 bases, J lost 4 bases, and 11 bases stayed unmatched. This CDR3 region has 18 residues. CDR3 amino acids: CASSVAGGGIGGTGELFF. The DNA for the CDR3 is TGTGCCAGCAGCGTAGCGGGAGGGGGGATTGGGGGCACCGGGGAGCTGTTTTTT.

This clone occurred many times. This sequence joins TRBV15 and TRBJ1-4; 8 bases map to TRBD1. The germline gives CDR1 LNHNV, CDR2 YYDKDF (reference sequence). Trimming took 3 bases from V and 5 from J; bases not matched to a gene: 5. The CDR3 extends over 15 amino acids. For the CDR3, the DNA is TGTGCCACCAGCAGCGACAGGGGAGGGAATGAAAAACTGTTTTTT. Amino acids: CATSSDRGGNEKLFF.

V and J are TRBV27 and TRBJ1-2, with a tentative D call TRBD1 (5 bases). Germline-derived CDR1 and CDR2 are MNHEY and SMNVEV (reference sequence). Trimming shortened V by 7 bases and J by 2 bases, and 11 bases separated the two germline ends. The CDR3 is 13 amino acids. The DNA of the CDR3 is TGTGCCAGCAAACACGGGGGGAACTATGGCTACACCTTC. Translating it yields CASKHGGNYGYTF.

This rearrangement joins TRBV5-4 to TRBJ1-1; D may be TRBD1 (5 bases). The germline V gene has CDR1 SGHNT and CDR2 YYREEE (reference sequence). V lost 5 bases, J lost 3 bases, and 17 bases lay in between. This CDR3 comprises 15 residues. CDR3 bases: TGTGCCAGCAGAGGCGGAGGGGCTTTAGACACTGAAGCTTTCTTT. It codes for CASRGGGALDTEAFF. Using reference TRBV5-4 and TRBJ1-1 for the parts outside the CDR3, the full variable domain is ETGVTQSPTHLIKTRGQQVTLRCSSQSGHNTVSWYQQALGQGPQFIFQYYREEENGRGNFPPRFSGLQFPNYSSELNVNALELDDSALYLCASRGGGALDTEAFFGQGTRLTVV.

The V call is TRBV6-5, the J call TRBJ1-1; 7 bases map to TRBD1. With 6 bases clipped from V and 1 base from J, the junction kept 8 bases outside the gene matches. The CDR3 is made up of 15 amino acids. Per the germline V gene, CDR1 is MNHEY and CDR2 is SVGAGI. The chain's CDR3 is CASRNWGTENTEAFF. CDR3 sequence (DNA): TGTGCCAGCAGAAATTGGGGGACAGAGAACACTGAAGCTTTCTTT.

This chain links TRBV5-4 with TRBJ1-2; possibly TRBD1 for D (5 bases). Germline CDR1 is SGHNT and CDR2 is YYREEE (reference sequence). The CDR3 is made up of 14 amino acids. V was cut by 0 bases and J by 5 bases, with 11 bases left in between. CDR3 loop: CASSLVTENYGYTF. CDR3 DNA sequence: TGTGCCAGCAGCTTGGTGACAGAAAATTATGGCTACACCTTC. Together with reference TRBV5-4 and TRBJ1-2, the CDR3 gives the full variable domain: ETGVTQSPTHLIKTRGQQVTLRCSSQSGHNTVSWYQQALGQGPQFIFQYYREEENGRGNFPPRFSGLQFPNYSSELNVNALELDDSALYLCASSLVTENYGYTFGSGTRLTVV.

The rearrangement links TRBV29-1 to TRBJ1-3; D is ambiguous. Germline loops: CDR1 SQVTM, CDR2 ANQGSEA. V was shortened by 3 bases and J by 0 bases, with 3 bases between the two germline ends. The CDR3 covers 12 residues. CDR3 sequence: CSVDLSGNTIYF. The CDR3 DNA reads TGCAGCGTTGATCTCTCTGGAAACACCATATATTTT.

The chain links TRBV19 to TRBJ1-2; D is ambiguous. Trimming shortened V by 5 bases and J by 4 bases, and 20 bases separated the two germline ends. The V gene's germline CDR1 is LNHDA and CDR2 SQIVND (reference sequence). This CDR3 contains 16 residues. Here the CDR3 reads CASSPSGVWSSYGYTF. CDR3 nucleotide sequence: TGTGCCAGTAGTCCCTCGGGAGTGTGGAGTTCCTATGGCTACACCTTC. The full variable domain, with the rest looked up from reference TRBV19 and TRBJ1-2, is DGGITQSPKYLFRKEGQNVTLSCEQNLNHDAMYWYRQDPGQGLRLIYYSQIVNDFQKGDIAEGYSVSREKKESFPLTVTSAQKNPTAFYLCASSPSGVWSSYGYTFGSGTRLTVV.

This clone was recorded a few times. The V call is TRBV15, the J call TRBJ1-4; tentative D call: TRBD1 (5 bases). This CDR3 contains 12 residues. V was shortened by 7 bases and J by 4 bases, with 7 bases between the two germline ends. Germline lookup yields CDR1 LNHNV and CDR2 YYDKDF (reference sequence). The CDR3 nucleotides read TGTGCCACCAACCAGGGTAATGAAAAACTGTTTTTT. It translates to CATNQGNEKLFF.

The chain couples TRBV13 to TRBJ1-1; no clear D gene. The length of the CDR3 is 16 residues. The germline V gene encodes CDR1 PRHDT and CDR2 FYEKMQ (reference sequence). The V gene lost 5 bases and the J gene lost 3 bases, with 19 bases spanning the gap. The CDR3 reads CASSPRGQMGHTEAFF. The CDR3, as DNA: TGTGCCAGCAGCCCAAGAGGGCAGATGGGTCACACTGAAGCTTTCTTT.

The chain carries TRBV6-5 and TRBJ1-2; weak D call: TRBD1 (5 bases). This CDR3 is built from 16 residues. The germline V and J ends were trimmed by 0 bases and 4 bases, with 15 bases remaining between them. The germline gives CDR1 MNHEY, CDR2 SVGAGI. The CDR3 region is CASSYSSGGMGYGYTF. CDR3 nucleotides: TGTGCCAGCAGTTACTCGAGCGGGGGTATGGGCTATGGCTACACCTTC.

The CDR3 coding sequence is TGTGCCAGCAGACCGACAGGGGGAAATGAAAAACTGTTTTTT. Residues: CASRPTGGNEKLFF. This chain joins TRBV7-2 and TRBJ1-4; 9 nucleotides agree with TRBD1. V was pared by 6 bases and J by 5 bases, with 4 bases of the junction left unmatched. The CDR3 is 14 amino acids. Germline V gene data show CDR1 as SGHTA and CDR2 as FQGNSA.

This rearrangement joins TRBV5-1 to TRBJ2-7; the D gene is possibly TRBD2 (6 bases). Germline loops: CDR1 SGHRS, CDR2 YFSETQ. Trimming left V 4 bases short and J 6 bases short, with 20 bases between. CDR3 length: 15 amino acids. CDR3 residues: CASSPDPAGSLEQYF. In DNA, the CDR3 is TGCGCCAGCAGCCCGGATCCCGCGGGGTCCCTCGAGCAGTACTTC.

The chain links TRBV5-4 to TRBJ1-2, with 8 nucleotides matching TRBD1. The V segment lost 3 bases and the J segment 6 bases; nucleotides outside the gene matches: 10. Germline loops: CDR1 SGHNT, CDR2 YYREEE (reference sequence). The CDR3 extends over 15 amino acids. The chain's CDR3 is CASSSGTGLWNGYTF. As DNA, the CDR3 is TGTGCCAGCAGCTCCGGGACAGGCTTATGGAATGGCTACACCTTC.

The CDR3 DNA is TGTGCCAGCAGTGCCTCCCTGACAGGTTCGGAGACCCAGTACTTC. Translation: CASSASLTGSETQYF. This chain joins TRBV28 and TRBJ2-5; TRBD1 is a possible D gene (6 bases). There are 15 residues in the CDR3. The V end lost 5 bases, the J end lost 5 bases, and 18 bases lay between the germline ends. Germline V CDR1 and CDR2: MDHEN, SYDVKM.

The J gene is TRBJ2-5, the V gene TRBV7-2, with a weak D call TRBD1 (6 bases). V was pared by 4 bases and J by 5 bases, with 23 bases between. The germline V gene has CDR1 SGHTA and CDR2 FQGNSA. This CDR3 comprises 17 residues. CDR3 region: CASSSQVGKQGWETQYF. The CDR3 DNA is TGTGCCAGCAGCTCCCAAGTGGGGAAACAGGGATGGGAGACCCAGTACTTC.

A single count supports this clone. V usage is TRBV28 and J usage is TRBJ2-7; 10 bases are a match to TRBD2. CDR3 length equals 12 residues. V gave up 6 bases and J gave up 12 bases; unmatched junction bases: 8. The V gene's germline CDR1 is MDHEN and CDR2 SYDVKM. The CDR3 is CASSLPGLAPYF. In nucleotides, the CDR3 is TGTGCCAGCAGCCTACCGGGACTAGCGCCGTACTTC.

This clone was recorded only once. The rearrangement links TRBV10-1 to TRBJ1-5; possibly TRBD1 for D (6 bases). V was pared by 2 bases and J by 6 bases, with 8 bases between. The CDR3 has 13 residues. The germline V gene has CDR1 WNHNN and CDR2 SYGVQD (reference sequence). This CDR3 is CASSEQGRQPQHF. CDR3 in DNA: TGCGCCAGCAGTGAGCAGGGGCGTCAGCCCCAGCATTTT.

This rearrangement joins TRBV6-5 to TRBJ2-7, with TRBD1 as a possible D gene (5 bases). CDR1 and CDR2 from the germline V gene are MNHEY and SVGAGI. V was trimmed by 6 bases and J by 0 bases, leaving 15 bases between them. The CDR3 covers 15 residues. CDR3 sequence (DNA): TGTGCCAGCAGCCGCCGACAGTGGAACTCCTACGAGCAGTACTTC. Translation: CASSRRQWNSYEQYF.

The V and J genes are TRBV6-1 and TRBJ1-1; D is undetermined. Germline loops: CDR1 MNHNS, CDR2 SASEGT. Deletions cut 2 bases from V and 10 bases from J, with 2 bases between. The CDR3 has 9 amino acids. The DNA for the CDR3 is TGTGCCAGCAGTGAACGAGCTTTCTTT. Translation: CASSERAFF.

The sample holds one count of this clone. This rearrangement joins TRBV28 to TRBJ1-4; D is ambiguous. This CDR3 region has 12 residues. Trimming removed 7 bases from V and 8 bases from J, with 11 bases in between. Germline V gene data show CDR1 as MDHEN and CDR2 as SYDVKM. CDR3 DNA: TGTGCCAGCACGGGGAGCCAAGAAAAACTGTTTTTT. As protein: CASTGSQEKLFF.

The V gene is TRBV7-9, the J gene TRBJ2-4, with 12 bases that match TRBD2. The CDR3 covers 14 residues. Germline CDR1 SEHNR, CDR2 FQNEAQ (reference sequence). J lost 16 bases, V lost 4 bases, and 11 bases had no gene match. Here the CDR3 DNA reads TGTGCCAGCAGCTCGAGTGGACTAGCGGGAAAGGGATACTTC. It yields the protein CASSSSGLAGKGYF. Together with reference TRBV7-9 and TRBJ2-4, the CDR3 gives the full variable domain: DTGVSQNPRHKITKRGQNVTFRCDPISEHNRLYWYRQTLGQGPEFLTYFQNEAQLEKSRLLSDRFSAERPKGSFSTLEIQRTEQGDSAMYLCASSSSGLAGKGYFGAGTRLSVL.